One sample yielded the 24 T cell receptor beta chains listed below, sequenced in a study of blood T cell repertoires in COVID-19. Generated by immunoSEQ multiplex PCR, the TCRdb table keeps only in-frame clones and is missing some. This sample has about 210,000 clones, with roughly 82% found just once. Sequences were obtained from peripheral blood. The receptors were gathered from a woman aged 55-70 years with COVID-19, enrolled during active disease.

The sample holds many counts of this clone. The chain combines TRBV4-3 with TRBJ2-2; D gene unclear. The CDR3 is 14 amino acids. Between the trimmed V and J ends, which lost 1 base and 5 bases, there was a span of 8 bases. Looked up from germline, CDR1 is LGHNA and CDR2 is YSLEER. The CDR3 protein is CASSQAILTGELFF. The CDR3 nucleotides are TGCGCCAGCAGCCAAGCAATCCTAACCGGGGAGCTGTTTTTT.

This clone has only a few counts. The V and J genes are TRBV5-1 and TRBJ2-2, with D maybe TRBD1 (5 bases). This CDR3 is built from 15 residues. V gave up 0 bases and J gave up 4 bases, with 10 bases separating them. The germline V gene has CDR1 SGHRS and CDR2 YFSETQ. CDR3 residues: CASSLVQGTTGELFF. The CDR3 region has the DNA TGCGCCAGCAGCTTGGTTCAGGGTACCACCGGGGAGCTGTTTTTT. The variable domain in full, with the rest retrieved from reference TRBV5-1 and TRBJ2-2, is KAGVTQTPRYLIKTRGQQVTLSCSPISGHRSVSWYQQTPGQGLQFLFEYFSETQRNKGNFPGRFSGRQFSNSRSEMNVSTLELGDSALYLCASSLVQGTTGELFFGEGSRLTVL.

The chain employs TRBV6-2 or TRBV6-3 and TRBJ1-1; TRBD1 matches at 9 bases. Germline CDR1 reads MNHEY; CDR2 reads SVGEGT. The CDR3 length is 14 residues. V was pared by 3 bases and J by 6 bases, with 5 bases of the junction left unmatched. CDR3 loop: CASSYRDRASEAFF. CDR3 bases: TGTGCCAGCAGTTATAGGGACAGGGCTTCTGAAGCTTTCTTT.

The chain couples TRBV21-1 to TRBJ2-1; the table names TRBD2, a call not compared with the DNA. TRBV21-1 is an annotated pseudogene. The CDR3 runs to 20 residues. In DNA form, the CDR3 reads TGTGCCAGCAGCAAAGTCTTTCCTAGCGGGAGTCCCAGCTCCTACAATGAGCAGTTCTTC. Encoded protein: CASSKVFPSGSPSSYNEQFF.

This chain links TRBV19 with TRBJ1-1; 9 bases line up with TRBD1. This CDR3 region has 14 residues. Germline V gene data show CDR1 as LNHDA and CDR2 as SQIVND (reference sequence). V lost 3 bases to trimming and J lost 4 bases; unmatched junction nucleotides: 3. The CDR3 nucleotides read TGTGCCAGTAGTATCTCGGACAGGGGCACTGAAGCTTTCTTT. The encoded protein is CASSISDRGTEAFF. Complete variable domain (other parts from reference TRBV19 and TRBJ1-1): DGGITQSPKYLFRKEGQNVTLSCEQNLNHDAMYWYRQDPGQGLRLIYYSQIVNDFQKGDIAEGYSVSREKKESFPLTVTSAQKNPTAFYLCASSISDRGTEAFFGQGTRLTVV.

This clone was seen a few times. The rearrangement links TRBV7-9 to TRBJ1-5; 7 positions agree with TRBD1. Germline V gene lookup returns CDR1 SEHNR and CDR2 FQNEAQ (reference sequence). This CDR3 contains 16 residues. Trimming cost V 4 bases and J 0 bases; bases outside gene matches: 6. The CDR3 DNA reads TGTGCCAGCAGCTCCGGGACAGCTTATAGCAATCAGCCCCAGCATTTT. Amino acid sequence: CASSSGTAYSNQPQHF.

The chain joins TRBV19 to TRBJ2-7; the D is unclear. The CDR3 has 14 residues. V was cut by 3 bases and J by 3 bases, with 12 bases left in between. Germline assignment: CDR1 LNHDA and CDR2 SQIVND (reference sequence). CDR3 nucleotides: TGTGCCAGTAGTATCGAATGGAGAGGCTACGAGCAGTACTTC. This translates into CASSIEWRGYEQYF.

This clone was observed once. DNA of the CDR3: TGTGCCAGCAGGTTATTTCGGACTGAAGCTTTCTTT. It codes for CASRLFRTEAFF. The chain uses TRBV12-3 or TRBV12-4 and TRBJ1-1; the D is unclear. There are 12 residues in the CDR3. Trimming left V 6 bases short and J 5 bases short, with 10 bases between.

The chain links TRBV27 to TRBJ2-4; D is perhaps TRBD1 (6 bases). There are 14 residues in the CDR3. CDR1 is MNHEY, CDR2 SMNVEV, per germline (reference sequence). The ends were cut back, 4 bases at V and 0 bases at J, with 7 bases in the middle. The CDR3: CASSSRGAKNIQYF. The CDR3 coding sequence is TGTGCCAGCAGTTCCAGGGGAGCCAAAAACATTCAGTACTTC.

CDR3 sequence reads: CASSSGGRYAEQYF. In nucleotides, the CDR3 is TGTGCCAGCAGTTCGGGCGGGAGGTACGCCGAGCAGTACTTC. The V call is TRBV6-2 or TRBV6-3, the J call TRBJ2-7, with 8 bases aligning to TRBD2. CDR3 size: 14 residues. Trimming took 4 bases from V and 6 from J; bases not matched to a gene: 8. Germline loops: CDR1 MNHEY, CDR2 SVGEGT.

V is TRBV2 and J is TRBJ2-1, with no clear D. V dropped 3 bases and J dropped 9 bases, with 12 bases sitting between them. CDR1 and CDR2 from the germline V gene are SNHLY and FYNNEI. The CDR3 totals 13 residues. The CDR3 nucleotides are TGTGCCAGCAGTGAGCACCAAAGCATTGAGCAGTTCTTC. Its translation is CASSEHQSIEQFF.

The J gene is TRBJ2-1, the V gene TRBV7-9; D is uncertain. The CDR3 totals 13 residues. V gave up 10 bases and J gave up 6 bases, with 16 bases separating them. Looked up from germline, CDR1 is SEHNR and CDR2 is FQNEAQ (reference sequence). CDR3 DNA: TGTGCCACCACGGCTGGCCGGGTCAATGAGCAGTTCTTC. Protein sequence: CATTAGRVNEQFF.

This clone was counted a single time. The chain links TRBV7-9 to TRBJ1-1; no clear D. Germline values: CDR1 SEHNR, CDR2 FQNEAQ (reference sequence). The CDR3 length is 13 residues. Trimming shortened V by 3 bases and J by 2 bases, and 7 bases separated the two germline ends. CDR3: CASSFPHNTEAFF. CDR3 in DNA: TGTGCCAGCAGCTTTCCACATAACACTGAAGCTTTCTTT.

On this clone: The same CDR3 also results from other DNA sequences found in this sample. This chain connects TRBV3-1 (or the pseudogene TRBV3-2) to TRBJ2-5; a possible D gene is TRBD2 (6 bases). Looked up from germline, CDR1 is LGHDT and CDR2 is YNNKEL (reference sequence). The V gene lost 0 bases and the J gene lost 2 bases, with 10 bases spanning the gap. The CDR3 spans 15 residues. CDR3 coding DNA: TGTGCCAGCAGCCAAGATTGGCGGGGTCAAGAGACCCAGTACTTC. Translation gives CASSQDWRGQETQYF.

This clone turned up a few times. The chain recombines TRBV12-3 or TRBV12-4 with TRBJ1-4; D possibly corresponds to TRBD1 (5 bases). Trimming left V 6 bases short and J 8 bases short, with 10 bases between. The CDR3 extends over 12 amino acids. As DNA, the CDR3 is TGTGCCAGCAGAGGACGGGGGGAAAAACTGTTTTTT. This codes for CASRGRGEKLFF.

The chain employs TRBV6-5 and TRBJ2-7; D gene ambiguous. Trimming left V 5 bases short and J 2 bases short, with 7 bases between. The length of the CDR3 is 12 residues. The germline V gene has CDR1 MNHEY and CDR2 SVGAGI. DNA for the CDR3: TGTGCCAGCAGTCTCTATACCTACGAGCAGTACGTC. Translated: CASSLYTYEQYV.

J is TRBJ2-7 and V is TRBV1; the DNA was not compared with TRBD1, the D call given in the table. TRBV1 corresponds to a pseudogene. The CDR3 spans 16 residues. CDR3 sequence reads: CTSSQGGQGYSYEQYV. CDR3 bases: TGCACCAGCAGCCAAGGGGGGCAGGGCTACTCCTACGAGCAGTACGTC.

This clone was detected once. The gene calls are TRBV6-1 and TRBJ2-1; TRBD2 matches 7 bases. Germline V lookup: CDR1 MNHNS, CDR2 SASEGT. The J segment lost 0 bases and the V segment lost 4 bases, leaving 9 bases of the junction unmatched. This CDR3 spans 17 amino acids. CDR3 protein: CASSGGGLLSSYNEQFF. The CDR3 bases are TGTGCCAGCAGTGGGGGGGGACTTCTTTCCTCCTACAATGAGCAGTTCTTC.

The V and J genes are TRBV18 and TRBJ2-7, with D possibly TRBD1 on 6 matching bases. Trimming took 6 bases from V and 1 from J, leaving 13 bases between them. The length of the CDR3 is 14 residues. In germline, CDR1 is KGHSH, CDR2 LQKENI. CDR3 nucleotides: TGTGCCAGCTCTGACCGACAGGCTTCCTACGAGCAGTACTTC. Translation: CASSDRQASYEQYF.

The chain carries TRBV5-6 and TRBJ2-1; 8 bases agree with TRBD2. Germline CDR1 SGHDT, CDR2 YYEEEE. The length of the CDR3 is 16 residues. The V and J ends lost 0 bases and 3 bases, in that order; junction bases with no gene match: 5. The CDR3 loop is CASSLAGGPNYNEQFF. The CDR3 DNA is TGTGCCAGCAGCTTGGCGGGGGGGCCGAACTACAATGAGCAGTTCTTC.

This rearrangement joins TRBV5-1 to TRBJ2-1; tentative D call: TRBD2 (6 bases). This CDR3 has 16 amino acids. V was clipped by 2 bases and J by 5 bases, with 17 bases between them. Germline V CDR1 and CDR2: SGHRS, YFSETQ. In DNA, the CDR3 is TGCGCCAGCAGCTTTAGTGGCGGGTGGGGGGACAATGAGCAGTTCTTC. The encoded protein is CASSFSGGWGDNEQFF.

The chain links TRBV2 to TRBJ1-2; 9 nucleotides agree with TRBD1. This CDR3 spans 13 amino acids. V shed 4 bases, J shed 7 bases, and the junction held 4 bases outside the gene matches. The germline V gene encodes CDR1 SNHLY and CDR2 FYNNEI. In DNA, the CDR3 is TGTGCCAGCAGTGTGGGACAGGGTCGTGGCTACACCTTC. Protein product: CASSVGQGRGYTF.

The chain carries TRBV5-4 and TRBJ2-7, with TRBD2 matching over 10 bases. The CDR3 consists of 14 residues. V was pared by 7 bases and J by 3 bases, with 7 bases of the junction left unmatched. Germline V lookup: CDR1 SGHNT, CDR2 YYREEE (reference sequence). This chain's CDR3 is CASSGTSEYYEQYF. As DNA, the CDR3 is TGTGCCAGCTCCGGGACTAGCGAATACTACGAGCAGTACTTC. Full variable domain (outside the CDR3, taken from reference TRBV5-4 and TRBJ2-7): ETGVTQSPTHLIKTRGQQVTLRCSSQSGHNTVSWYQQALGQGPQFIFQYYREEENGRGNFPPRFSGLQFPNYSSELNVNALELDDSALYLCASSGTSEYYEQYFGPGTRLTVT.

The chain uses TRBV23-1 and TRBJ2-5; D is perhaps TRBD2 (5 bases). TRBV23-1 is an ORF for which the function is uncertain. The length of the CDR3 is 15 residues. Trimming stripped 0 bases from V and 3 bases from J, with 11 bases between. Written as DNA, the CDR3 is TGCGCCAGCAGTCAATCGGAGGCAGCCGAAGAGACCCAGTACTTC. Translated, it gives CASSQSEAAEETQYF.